This entry lists 9 T cell receptor beta chains sequenced from one sample in a study of regulatory T cells in long-lasting Graves disease. Construction of TCR beta libraries relied on iRepertoire HTBI primers and on Arm-PCR targeting CDR3 regions. Via MiXCR, TCRdb re-called the multiplex PCR reads, giving one row per CDR3 protein. Here the sample spans a few hundred thousand distinct CDR3 sequences, approximately 22% being singletons. Time point specified: persistent/refractory GD, antithyroid drugs over 5 years with positive TRAb. With RNA extracted from PBMCs as input, the TCR library was made. This sample comprised peripheral blood mononuclear cells (PBMCs), obtained when the disease was refractory, from a patient treated with antithyroid drugs. Receptors originate from a female donor with Graves disease.

This clonotype was seen at least ten times. This rearrangement joins TRBV11-2 to TRBJ1-2; D gene unclear. V dropped 1 base and J dropped 6 bases, with 12 bases sitting between them. Germline CDR1 reads SGHAT; CDR2 reads FQNNGV. This CDR3 is built from 14 residues. Here the CDR3 reads CASSLGSGVNGYTF. In nucleotides, the CDR3 is TGTGCCAGCAGCTTAGGTTCCGGGGTAAATGGCTACACCTTC.

This clonotype came up many times. This chain uses TRBV7-6 with TRBJ1-6; perhaps TRBD1 as D (5 bases). This CDR3 region has 15 residues. Germline-derived CDR1 and CDR2 are SGHVS and FNYEAQ. Trimming cost V 5 bases and J 10 bases, with 18 bases left between them. CDR3 bases: TGTGCCAGCAGCCCGGAATCCCGGGGCGGGTCACCCCTCCACTTT. It codes for CASSPESRGGSPLHF. Complete variable domain (other parts from reference TRBV7-6 and TRBJ1-6): GAGVSQSPRYKVTKRGQDVALRCDPISGHVSLYWYRQALGQGPEFLTYFNYEAQQDKSGLPNDRFSAERPEGSISTLTIQRTEQRDSAMYRCASSPESRGGSPLHFGNGTRLTVT.

This clonotype was detected a few times. The rearrangement links TRBV2 to TRBJ1-1, with D possibly being TRBD1 (6 bases). Germline loops: CDR1 SNHLY, CDR2 FYNNEI. CDR3 length: 12 amino acids. V gave up 10 bases and J gave up 1 base, with 10 bases separating them. DNA of the CDR3: TGTGCCACCGACAGGCAGAACACTGAAGCTTTCTTT. This codes for CATDRQNTEAFF.

Only a few counts were recorded for this clonotype. The rearrangement links TRBV9 to TRBJ2-2, with D possibly TRBD1 on 6 matching bases. Germline CDR1 reads SGDLS; CDR2 reads YYNGEE. Trimming shortened V by 0 bases and J by 6 bases, and 9 bases separated the two germline ends. This CDR3 contains 14 residues. The CDR3 region is CASSVVEGAGELFF. Written as DNA, the CDR3 is TGTGCCAGCAGCGTAGTTGAGGGGGCCGGGGAGCTGTTTTTT.

This clonotype was seen only a few times. The chain combines TRBV12-3 or TRBV12-4 with TRBJ1-1, with D uncertain. Trimming cost V 5 bases and J 6 bases, with 13 bases left between them. There are 13 residues in the CDR3. The CDR3 sequence: CASSPPWKAEAFF. CDR3 nucleotides: TGTGCCAGCAGTCCCCCGTGGAAAGCTGAAGCTTTCTTT.

This clonotype was recorded at least ten times. The chain combines TRBV10-1 with TRBJ1-2; D unclear. V was clipped by 2 bases and J by 4 bases, with 8 bases between them. The germline CDR1 and CDR2 sequences are WNHNN and SYGVQD (reference sequence). The CDR3 length is 13 residues. The CDR3 loop is CASSEQKFYGYTF. For the CDR3, the DNA is TGCGCCAGCAGTGAGCAGAAATTCTATGGCTACACCTTC.

The chain uses TRBV18 and TRBJ2-1, with D uncertain. The CDR3 extends over 14 amino acids. Germline V gives CDR1 KGHSH, CDR2 LQKENI. Trimming removed 4 bases at V and 4 bases at J, with 11 bases between. In DNA form, the CDR3 reads TGTGCCAGCTCACTGCCTGGCGGATACAATGAGCAGTTCTTC. It translates to CASSLPGGYNEQFF.

This clonotype has ten or more counts. The rearrangement links TRBV6-1 to TRBJ1-5; 9 nucleotides match TRBD1. J lost 6 bases, V lost 7 bases, and 7 bases had no gene match. The CDR3 runs to 14 residues. CDR1 MNHNS and CDR2 SASEGT come from the germline V gene. The CDR3 loop is CASIADRGAQPQHF. CDR3 DNA sequence: TGTGCCAGCATCGCGGACAGGGGTGCTCAGCCCCAGCATTTT.

This clonotype was found many times. V and J are TRBV28 and TRBJ2-2; TRBD2 matches at 7 bases. With 4 bases clipped from V and 4 bases from J, the junction kept 9 bases outside the gene matches. The CDR3 extends over 16 amino acids. Germline-derived CDR1 and CDR2 are MDHEN and SYDVKM. As DNA, the CDR3 is TGTGCCAGCAGTTCCCCGGGACTAAGAACCACCGGGGAGCTGTTTTTT. Its translation: CASSSPGLRTTGELFF.